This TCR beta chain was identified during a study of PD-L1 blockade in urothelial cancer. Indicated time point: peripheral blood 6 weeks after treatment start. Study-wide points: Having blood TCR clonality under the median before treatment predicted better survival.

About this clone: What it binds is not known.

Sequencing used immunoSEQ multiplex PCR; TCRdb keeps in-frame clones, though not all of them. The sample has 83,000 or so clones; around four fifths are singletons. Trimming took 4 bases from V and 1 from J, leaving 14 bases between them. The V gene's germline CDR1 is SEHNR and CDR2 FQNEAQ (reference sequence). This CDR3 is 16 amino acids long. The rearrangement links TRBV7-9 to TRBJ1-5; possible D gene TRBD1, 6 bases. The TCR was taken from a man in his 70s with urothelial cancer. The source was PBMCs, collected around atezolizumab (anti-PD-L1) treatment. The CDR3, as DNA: TGTGCCAGCAGCTCTACAGGGAGAGTGAGCAATCAGCCCCAGCATTTT. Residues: CASSSTGRVSNQPQHF.